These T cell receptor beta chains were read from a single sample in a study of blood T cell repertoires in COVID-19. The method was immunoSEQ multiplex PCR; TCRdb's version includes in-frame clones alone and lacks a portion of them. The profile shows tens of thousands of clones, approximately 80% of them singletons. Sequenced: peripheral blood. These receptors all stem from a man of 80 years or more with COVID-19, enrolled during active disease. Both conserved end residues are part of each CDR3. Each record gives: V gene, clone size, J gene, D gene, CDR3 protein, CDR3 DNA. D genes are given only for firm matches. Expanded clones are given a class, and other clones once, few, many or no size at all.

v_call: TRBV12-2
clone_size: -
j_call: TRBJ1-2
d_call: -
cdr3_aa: CASRLGNLVLKTWDGYTF
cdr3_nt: TGTGCAAGTCGCTTAGGAAACTTAGTTCTCAAGACTTGGGATGGCTACACCTTC

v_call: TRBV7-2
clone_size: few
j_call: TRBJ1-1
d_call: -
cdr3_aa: CASSLTVNTEAFF
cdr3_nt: TGTGCCAGCAGCTTGACAGTAAACACTGAAGCTTTCTTT

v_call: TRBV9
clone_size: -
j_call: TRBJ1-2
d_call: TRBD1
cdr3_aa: CASSRGTGGFGYTF
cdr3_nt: TGTGCCAGCAGCCGCGGGACAGGGGGCTTTGGCTACACCTTC

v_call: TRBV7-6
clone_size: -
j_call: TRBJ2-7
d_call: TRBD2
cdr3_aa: CASSREPGLGPEQYF
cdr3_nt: TGTGCCAGCAGTCGTGAACCGGGACTAGGACCCGAGCAGTACTTC

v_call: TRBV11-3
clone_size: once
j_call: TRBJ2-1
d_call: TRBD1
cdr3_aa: CASSRGQGPYNEQFF
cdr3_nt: TGTGCCAGCAGCCGTGGACAGGGCCCTTACAATGAGCAGTTCTTC

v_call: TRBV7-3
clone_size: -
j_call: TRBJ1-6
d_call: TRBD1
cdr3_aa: CASSTQGTGNNSPLHF
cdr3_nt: TGTGCCAGCAGCACCCAAGGGACAGGTAATAATTCACCCCTCCACTTT

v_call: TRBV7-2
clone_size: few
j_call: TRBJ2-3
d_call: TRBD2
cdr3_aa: CASSLVGTSGPDTQYF
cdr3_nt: TGTGCCAGCAGCTTGGTCGGGACTAGCGGGCCAGATACGCAGTATTTT

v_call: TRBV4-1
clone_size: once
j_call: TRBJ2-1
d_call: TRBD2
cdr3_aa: CASSQASTSGDHNEQFF
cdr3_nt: TGCGCCAGCAGCCAAGCATCGACTAGCGGGGACCACAATGAGCAGTTCTTC

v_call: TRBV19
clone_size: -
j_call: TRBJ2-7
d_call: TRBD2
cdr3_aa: CASAVLAGLSYEQYF
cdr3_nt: TGTGCCAGTGCCGTACTAGCGGGGCTCTCCTACGAGCAGTACTTC

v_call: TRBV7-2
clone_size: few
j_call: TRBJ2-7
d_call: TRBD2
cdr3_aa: CASSLPRAGMVRGGYEQYF
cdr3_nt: TGTGCCAGCAGCTTACCACGGGCTGGGATGGTCCGCGGGGGCTACGAGCAGTACTTC

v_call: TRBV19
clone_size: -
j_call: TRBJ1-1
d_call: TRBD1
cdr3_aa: CASKPIPGQVMNTEAFF
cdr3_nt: TGTGCCAGTAAACCAATCCCAGGACAGGTCATGAACACTGAAGCTTTCTTT

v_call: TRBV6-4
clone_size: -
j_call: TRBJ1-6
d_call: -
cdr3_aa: CASSLGAGDSPLHF
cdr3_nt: TGTGCCAGCAGTTTGGGGGCTGGGGATTCACCCCTCCACTTT

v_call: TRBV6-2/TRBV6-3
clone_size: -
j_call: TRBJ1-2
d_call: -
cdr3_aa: CASSYSFGGLGYTF
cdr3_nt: TGTGCCAGCAGTTATTCGTTTGGCGGCCTTGGCTACACCTTC

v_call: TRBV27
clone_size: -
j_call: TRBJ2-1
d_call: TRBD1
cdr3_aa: CASSPQGVNEQFF
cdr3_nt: TGTGCCAGCAGTCCACAGGGGGTCAATGAGCAGTTCTTC

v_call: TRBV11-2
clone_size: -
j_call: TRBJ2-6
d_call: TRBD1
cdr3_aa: CASSLILGQGNVLTF
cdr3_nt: TGTGCCAGCAGCTTAATCCTGGGACAGGGCAACGTCCTGACTTTC

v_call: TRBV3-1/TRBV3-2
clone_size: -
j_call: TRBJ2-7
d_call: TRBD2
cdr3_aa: CASSAGTSGTNEQYF
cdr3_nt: TGTGCCAGCAGTGCCGGGACTAGCGGGACCAACGAGCAGTACTTC

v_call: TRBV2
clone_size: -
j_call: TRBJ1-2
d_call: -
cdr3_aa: CASSDSGSGYTF
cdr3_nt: TGTGCCAGCAGTGATTCAGGTTCTGGCTACACCTTC

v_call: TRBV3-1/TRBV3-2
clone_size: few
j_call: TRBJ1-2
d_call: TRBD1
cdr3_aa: CASSQDSKGAFGYTF
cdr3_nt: TGTGCCAGCAGCCAAGATAGCAAGGGGGCGTTTGGCTACACCTTC

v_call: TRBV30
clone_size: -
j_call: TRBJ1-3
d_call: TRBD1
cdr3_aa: CAWSADRGSGNTIYF
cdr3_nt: TGTGCCTGGAGTGCCGACAGGGGGTCTGGAAACACCATATATTTT

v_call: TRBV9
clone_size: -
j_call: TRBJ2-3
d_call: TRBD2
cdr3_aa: CARGGGSGPDTQYF
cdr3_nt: TGTGCCCGCGGGGGGGGTTCCGGGCCAGATACGCAGTATTTT

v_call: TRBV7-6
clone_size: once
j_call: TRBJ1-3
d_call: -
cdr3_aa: CASSLRTATGNTIYF
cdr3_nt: TGTGCCAGCAGCTTGAGAACCGCAACTGGAAACACCATATATTTT

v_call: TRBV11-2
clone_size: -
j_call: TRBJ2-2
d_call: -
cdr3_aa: CASSLVENTGELFF
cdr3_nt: TGTGCCAGCAGCTTAGTAGAAAACACCGGGGAGCTGTTTTTT

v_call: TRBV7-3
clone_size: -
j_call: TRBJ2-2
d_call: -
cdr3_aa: CASSLDSGLETGELFF
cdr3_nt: TGTGCCAGCAGCTTGGACAGTGGCCTGGAGACCGGGGAGCTGTTTTTT

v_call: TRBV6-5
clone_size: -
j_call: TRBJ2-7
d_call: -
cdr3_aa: CASSYQGTYEQYF
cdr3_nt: TGTGCCAGCAGTTATCAGGGCACCTACGAGCAGTACTTC

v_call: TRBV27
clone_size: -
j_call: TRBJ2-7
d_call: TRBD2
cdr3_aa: CASTVAGDSYEQYF
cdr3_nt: TGTGCCAGCACCGTAGCGGGAGACTCCTACGAGCAGTACTTC

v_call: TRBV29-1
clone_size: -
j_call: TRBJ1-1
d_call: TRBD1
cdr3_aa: CSSVGGQSFSEAFF
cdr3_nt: TGCAGCTCGGTAGGGGGACAGTCTTTTTCTGAAGCTTTCTTT

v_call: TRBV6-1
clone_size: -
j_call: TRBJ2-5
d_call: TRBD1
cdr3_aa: CASSEVLMRGGGQETQYF
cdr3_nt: TGTGCCAGCAGTGAAGTGTTGATGCGAGGGGGCGGGCAAGAGACCCAGTACTTC

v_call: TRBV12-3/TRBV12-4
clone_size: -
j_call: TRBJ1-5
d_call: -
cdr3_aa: CASSLTVNQPQHF
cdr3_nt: TGTGCCAGCTCCCTGACAGTGAATCAGCCCCAGCATTTT

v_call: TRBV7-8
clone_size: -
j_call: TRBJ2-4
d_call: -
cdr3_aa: CASSYGQASGENIQYF
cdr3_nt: TGTGCCAGCAGTTACGGACAGGCTTCGGGGGAAAACATTCAGTACTTC

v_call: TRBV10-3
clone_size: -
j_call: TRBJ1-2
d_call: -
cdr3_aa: CAISGLREGYGYTF
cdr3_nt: TGTGCCATCAGTGGTCTCAGGGAGGGCTATGGCTACACCTTC

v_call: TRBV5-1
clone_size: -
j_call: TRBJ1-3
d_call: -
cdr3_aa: CASSLERPGGYGTIYF
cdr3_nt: TGCGCCAGCAGCTTGGAACGCCCAGGAGGGTATGGCACCATATATTTT

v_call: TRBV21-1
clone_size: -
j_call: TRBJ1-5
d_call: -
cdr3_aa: CASSPSGGQAQHF
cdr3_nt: TGTGCCAGCAGCCCTAGTGGGGGACAAGCCCAGCATTTT

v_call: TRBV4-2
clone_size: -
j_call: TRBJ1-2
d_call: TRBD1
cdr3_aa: CASNKRGQGEGDYGYTF
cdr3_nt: TGTGCCAGCAATAAACGGGGACAGGGCGAGGGAGACTATGGCTACACCTTC

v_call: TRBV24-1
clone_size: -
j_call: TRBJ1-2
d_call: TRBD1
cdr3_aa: CATSDLLFSGQTDPYGYTF
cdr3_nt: TGTGCCACCAGTGATTTGTTATTTTCGGGACAGACAGACCCATATGGCTACACCTTC

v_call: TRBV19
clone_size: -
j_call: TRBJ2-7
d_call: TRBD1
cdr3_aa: CASSIAGQGFEQYF
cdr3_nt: TGTGCCAGTAGTATTGCGGGACAGGGGTTCGAGCAGTACTTC

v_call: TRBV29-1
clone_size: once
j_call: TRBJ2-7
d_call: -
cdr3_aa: CSVEEWQNEQYF
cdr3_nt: TGCAGCGTAGAGGAATGGCAGAACGAGCAGTACTTC

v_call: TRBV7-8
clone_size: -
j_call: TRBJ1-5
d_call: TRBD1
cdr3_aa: CASSPRDSGNQPQHF
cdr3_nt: TGTGCCAGCAGCCCGAGGGACAGTGGCAATCAGCCCCAGCATTTT

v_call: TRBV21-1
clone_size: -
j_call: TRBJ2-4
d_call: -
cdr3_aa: CASSKLRGARSYWAKNIQYF
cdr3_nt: TGTGCCAGCAGCAAATTGCGGGGGGCGCGGTCTTATTGGGCCAAAAACATTCAGTACTTC

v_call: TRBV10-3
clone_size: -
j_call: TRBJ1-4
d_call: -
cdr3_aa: CAISRGESNEKLFF
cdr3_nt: TGTGCCATCAGCAGGGGTGAGAGTAATGAAAAACTGTTTTTT

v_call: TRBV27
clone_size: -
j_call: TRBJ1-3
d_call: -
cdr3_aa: CASSFYAGNTIYF
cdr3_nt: TGTGCCAGCAGTTTTTATGCTGGAAACACCATATATTTT

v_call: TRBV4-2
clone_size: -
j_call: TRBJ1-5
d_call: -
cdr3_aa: CASSQDRRVSNQPQHF
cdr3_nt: TGTGCCAGCAGCCAAGATAGGAGGGTTAGCAATCAGCCCCAGCATTTT

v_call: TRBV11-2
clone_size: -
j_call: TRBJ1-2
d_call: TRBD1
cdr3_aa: CASSHLSGGYGYTF
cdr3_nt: TGTGCCAGCAGCCACCTCTCAGGGGGCTATGGCTACACCTTC

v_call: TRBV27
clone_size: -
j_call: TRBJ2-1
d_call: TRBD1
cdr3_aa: CASSSEHRGPGSYNEQFF
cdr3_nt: TGTGCCAGCAGTTCAGAACACAGGGGGCCGGGCTCCTACAATGAGCAGTTCTTC

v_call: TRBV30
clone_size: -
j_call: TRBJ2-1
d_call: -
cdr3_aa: CAWSVLQGWFDEQFF
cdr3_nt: TGTGCCTGGAGTGTACTCCAGGGATGGTTCGATGAGCAGTTCTTC

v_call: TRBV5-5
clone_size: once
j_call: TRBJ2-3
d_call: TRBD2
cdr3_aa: CASNLGLAVIEDTQYF
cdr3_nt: TGTGCCAGCAATCTCGGACTAGCGGTAATAGAAGATACGCAGTATTTT

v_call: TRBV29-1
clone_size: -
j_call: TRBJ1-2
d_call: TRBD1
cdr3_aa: CSVEAIGGPSYGYTF
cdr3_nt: TGCAGCGTTGAAGCCATAGGGGGCCCATCTTATGGCTACACCTTC

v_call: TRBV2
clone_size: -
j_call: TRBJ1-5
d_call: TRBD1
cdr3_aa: CASSTDRASNQPQHF
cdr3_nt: TGTGCCAGCAGTACGGACAGGGCTAGCAATCAGCCCCAGCATTTT

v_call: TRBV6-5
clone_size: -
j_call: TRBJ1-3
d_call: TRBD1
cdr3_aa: CASSFGDRGSGNTIYF
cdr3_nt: TGTGCCAGCAGTTTCGGGGACAGGGGCTCTGGAAACACCATATATTTT

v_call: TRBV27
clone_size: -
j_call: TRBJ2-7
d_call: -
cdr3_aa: CASSLSGAVEDYEQYF
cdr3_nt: TGTGCCAGCAGTTTATCTGGGGCAGTGGAAGATTACGAGCAGTACTTC